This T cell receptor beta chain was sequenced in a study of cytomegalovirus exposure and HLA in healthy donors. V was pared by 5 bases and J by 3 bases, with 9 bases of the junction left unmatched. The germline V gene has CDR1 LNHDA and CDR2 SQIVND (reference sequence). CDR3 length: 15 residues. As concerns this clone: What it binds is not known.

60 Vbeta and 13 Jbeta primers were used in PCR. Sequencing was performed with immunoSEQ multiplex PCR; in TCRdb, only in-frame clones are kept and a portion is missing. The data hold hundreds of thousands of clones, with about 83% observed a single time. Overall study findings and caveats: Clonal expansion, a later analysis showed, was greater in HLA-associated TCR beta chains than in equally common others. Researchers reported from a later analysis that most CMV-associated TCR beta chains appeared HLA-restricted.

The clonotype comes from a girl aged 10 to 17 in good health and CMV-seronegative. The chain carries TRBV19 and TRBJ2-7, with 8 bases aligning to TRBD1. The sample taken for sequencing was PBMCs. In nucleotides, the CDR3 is TGTGCCAGTAGTCCCCGACAGGGGACCTACTACGAGCAGTACTTC. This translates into CASSPRQGTYYEQYF.